These T cell receptor beta chains were read from a single sample in a study of cytomegalovirus exposure and HLA in healthy donors. The protocol was immunoSEQ multiplex PCR, while the TCRdb copy is restricted to in-frame clones and leaves out a portion. The sample holds approximately 220,000 clones, approximately 88% seen once. The sequencing sample was made of PBMCs. The source of these receptors is a boy between 2 and 15 years old in good health and CMV-seronegative. Each CDR3 is given with its conserved first and last residue. The order of the fields is V gene, clone size, J gene, D gene, CDR3 DNA, CDR3 protein. The D gene is left open where the match is weak. Clone size is given for some rows only: seen once, a few or many times, or a class if the clone is expanded.

TRBV7-3,NA,TRBJ2-1,TRBD2,TGTGCCAGCAGCCTTAACCCCCTAGCGGTCTCCTACAATGAGCAGTTCTTC,CASSLNPLAVSYNEQFF
TRBV15,NA,TRBJ1-1,NA,TGTGCCACCAGCACAAAAAGACAGTTCCAGAACACTGAAGCTTTCTTT,CATSTKRQFQNTEAFF
TRBV19,NA,TRBJ2-7,NA,TGTGCCAGTAGTATGAATGAGGGACTCTACGAGCAGTACTTC,CASSMNEGLYEQYF
TRBV6-5,few,TRBJ2-7,TRBD2,TGTGCCAGCAGCACCGGGACTAGCGGTGCCTACGAGCAGTACTTC,CASSTGTSGAYEQYF
TRBV10-3,NA,TRBJ2-5,NA,TGTGCCATCAGTGAGCCCGGGAAACAAGAGACCCAGTACTTC,CAISEPGKQETQYF
TRBV9,once,TRBJ2-3,NA,TGTGCCAGCAGTAGGGACTTCACAGATACGCAGTATTTT,CASSRDFTDTQYF
TRBV29-1,few,TRBJ1-4,NA,TGCAGCGTTGCGAGAGGGCTCGAAGAAAAACTGTTTTTT,CSVARGLEEKLFF
TRBV27,NA,TRBJ1-5,TRBD1,TGTGCCAGCAAGAAGACAGGGGTTAGCAATCAGCCCCAGCATTTT,CASKKTGVSNQPQHF
TRBV7-9,NA,TRBJ1-5,NA,TGTGCCAGCAGCTTAGGCGGACAGAAAGCGCCCCAGCATTTT,CASSLGGQKAPQHF
TRBV4-1,NA,TRBJ2-1,TRBD2,TGCGCCAGCAGCCAGCTCCGCGGGAGGCGCGACAATGAGCAGTTCTTC,CASSQLRGRRDNEQFF
TRBV7-9,NA,TRBJ2-1,NA,TGTGCCAGCAGCTTAGGGTCCAACAGGGAGCAGTTCTTC,CASSLGSNREQFF
TRBV2,NA,TRBJ2-5,TRBD1,TGTGCCAGCAGTGAAATGCGGACAGGGGGTGGAGTGACCCAGTACTTC,CASSEMRTGGGVTQYF
TRBV6-5,NA,TRBJ2-4,NA,TGTGCCAGCAGTGGGACTGAAAACATTCAGTACTTC,CASSGTENIQYF
TRBV28,NA,TRBJ1-1,NA,TGTGCCAGCAGTTTGGAGACAGGCAACACTGAAGCTTTCTTT,CASSLETGNTEAFF
TRBV2,NA,TRBJ2-2,NA,TGTGCCAGCAGTGATACCGGACAAAACACCGGGGAGCTGTTTTTT,CASSDTGQNTGELFF
TRBV6-1,NA,TRBJ1-4,NA,TGTGCCAGCAGTGCCATTGACCCGGGAATACCGTTTTTT,CASSAIDPGIPFF
TRBV29-1,once,TRBJ1-1,TRBD1,TGCAGCGTCGACCAAGGGGGCGGCACTGAAGCTTTCTTT,CSVDQGGGTEAFF
TRBV30,NA,TRBJ2-1,NA,TGTGCCTGGGGGAACCAGGGGAATGAGCAGTTCTTC,CAWGNQGNEQFF
TRBV19,NA,TRBJ1-3,NA,TGTGCCAGTAGTGACTGGGCTGGAAACACCATATATTTT,CASSDWAGNTIYF
TRBV19,NA,TRBJ1-5,NA,TGTGCCAGTAGTATTCGGGACACCGATCAGCCCCAGCATTTT,CASSIRDTDQPQHF
TRBV6-5,NA,TRBJ2-7,TRBD1,TGTGCCAGCAGTTCGGGACAGGGGGCTCGCGAGCAGTACTTC,CASSSGQGAREQYF
TRBV30,NA,TRBJ2-7,TRBD2,TGTGCCTGGGGGACTAGCGGGAGTTCCTACGAGCAGTACTTC,CAWGTSGSSYEQYF
TRBV5-6,NA,TRBJ2-7,NA,TGTGCCAGCAGCTTCCCCCTGAGGGCCCCACGCGAGCAGTACTTC,CASSFPLRAPREQYF
TRBV5-4,NA,TRBJ2-7,TRBD1,TGTGCCAGCAGCCCGAGGGACAGCTCCTACGAGCAGTACTTC,CASSPRDSSYEQYF
TRBV12-5,NA,TRBJ1-2,NA,TGTGCTAGTGGTTTGGTACCCCGCAGGGCCTATGGCTACACCTTC,CASGLVPRRAYGYTF
TRBV19,NA,TRBJ1-2,NA,TGTGCCAGTGATAACAGGGAGAGAAACATCTATGGCTACACCTTC,CASDNRERNIYGYTF
TRBV25-1,NA,TRBJ2-7,NA,TGTGCCAGCAGTGAATTTCCGGACAGAACCTACGAGCAGTACTTC,CASSEFPDRTYEQYF
TRBV7-7,NA,TRBJ2-5,TRBD1,TGTGCTAGCAGCTCTCGACAGACAGGGGCAGAGACCCAGTACTTC,CASSSRQTGAETQYF
TRBV6-1,NA,TRBJ1-6,TRBD1,TGTGCCAGCAGTGGGGACAGAGCCATTTATAATTCACCCCTCCACTTT,CASSGDRAIYNSPLHF
TRBV7-2,NA,TRBJ2-7,TRBD2,TGTGCCAGCAGCTTAGCAGCGGGGGGGCCCTACGAGCAGTACTTC,CASSLAAGGPYEQYF
TRBV2,NA,TRBJ1-1,NA,TGTGCCAGCAGCGAGACAGTGGGGAACACTGAAGCTTTCTTT,CASSETVGNTEAFF
TRBV9,NA,TRBJ1-5,NA,TGTGCCAGCAGACCCGCCGGGGATAGCAATCAGCCCCAGCATTTT,CASRPAGDSNQPQHF
TRBV30,NA,TRBJ1-2,TRBD1,TGTGCCTGCAAACCAGGGGGCGGCGGCTATGGCTACACCTTC,CACKPGGGGYGYTF
TRBV7-9,NA,TRBJ2-2,NA,TGTGCCAGCAGCTTAGCCGGTGGGAGCGGGGAGCTGTTTTTT,CASSLAGGSGELFF
TRBV2,NA,TRBJ2-3,TRBD2,TGTGCCAGCAGTTCTACTAGCGGCGAAGCAGATACGCAGTATTTT,CASSSTSGEADTQYF
TRBV5-8,NA,TRBJ1-5,NA,TGTGCCAGCAGCTTAATGGAAATTAGCACGGTCCTCGATAGCAATCAGCCCCAGCATTTT,CASSLMEISTVLDSNQPQHF
TRBV29-1,NA,TRBJ1-1,NA,TGCAGCGTTGAGGAGGGGACTGAAGCTTTCTTT,CSVEEGTEAFF
TRBV7-9,NA,TRBJ1-2,TRBD1,TGTGCCAGTACAACTAACAGGGGGCCCTATGGCTACACCTTC,CASTTNRGPYGYTF
TRBV2,NA,TRBJ1-2,TRBD1,TGTGCCAGCAGTCCCGGGACAGGGTTCGGTGGCTACACCTTC,CASSPGTGFGGYTF
TRBV9,NA,TRBJ1-2,TRBD1,TGTGCCAGCAGCGCCACAGGGGGCGGTAGCTATGGCTACACCTTC,CASSATGGGSYGYTF
TRBV6-5,NA,TRBJ1-2,NA,TGTGCCAGCAGACTTGAGCGTTATGGCTACACCTTC,CASRLERYGYTF
TRBV7-2,NA,TRBJ2-7,NA,TGTGCCAGCAGCTTAGATGTGTGGAGATACGAGCAGTACTTC,CASSLDVWRYEQYF
TRBV18,NA,TRBJ2-3,NA,TGTGCCAGCTCGAGGGATACGCAGTATTTT,CASSRDTQYF
TRBV14,NA,TRBJ2-7,TRBD2,TGTGCCAGCAGCCAGGGGAGGGTAGCGGGAGCCTACGAGCAGTACTTC,CASSQGRVAGAYEQYF
TRBV4-2,NA,TRBJ2-1,TRBD2,TGTGCCAGCAGCCAAGGAGGAGCGACTAGCGGGAGGAATGAGCAGTTCTTC,CASSQGGATSGRNEQFF
TRBV15,NA,TRBJ2-5,NA,TGTGCCACCAGCAGGCAGGGTAAAGAGACCCAGTACTTC,CATSRQGKETQYF
TRBV7-9,once,TRBJ2-3,TRBD2,TGTGCCAGCAGTCTAGCGGGACCTACAGATACGCAGTATTTT,CASSLAGPTDTQYF
TRBV14,once,TRBJ2-1,NA,TGTGCCAGCAGCCAAGTTTTTACGTCGAGTGAGCAGTTCTTC,CASSQVFTSSEQFF
TRBV9,NA,TRBJ1-2,NA,TGTGCCAGCAGCGTAGAAGGGGAGGGAATCTATGGCTACACCTTC,CASSVEGEGIYGYTF